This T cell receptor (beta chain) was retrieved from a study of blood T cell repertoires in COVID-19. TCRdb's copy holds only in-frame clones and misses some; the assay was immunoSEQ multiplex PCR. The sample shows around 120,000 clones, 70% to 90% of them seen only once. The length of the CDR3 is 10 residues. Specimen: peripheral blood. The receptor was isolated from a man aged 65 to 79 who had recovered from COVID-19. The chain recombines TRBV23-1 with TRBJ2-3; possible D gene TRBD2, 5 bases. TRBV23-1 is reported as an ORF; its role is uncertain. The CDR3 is CVATTDTQYF. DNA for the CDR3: TGCGTCGCGACTACGGATACGCAGTATTTT.